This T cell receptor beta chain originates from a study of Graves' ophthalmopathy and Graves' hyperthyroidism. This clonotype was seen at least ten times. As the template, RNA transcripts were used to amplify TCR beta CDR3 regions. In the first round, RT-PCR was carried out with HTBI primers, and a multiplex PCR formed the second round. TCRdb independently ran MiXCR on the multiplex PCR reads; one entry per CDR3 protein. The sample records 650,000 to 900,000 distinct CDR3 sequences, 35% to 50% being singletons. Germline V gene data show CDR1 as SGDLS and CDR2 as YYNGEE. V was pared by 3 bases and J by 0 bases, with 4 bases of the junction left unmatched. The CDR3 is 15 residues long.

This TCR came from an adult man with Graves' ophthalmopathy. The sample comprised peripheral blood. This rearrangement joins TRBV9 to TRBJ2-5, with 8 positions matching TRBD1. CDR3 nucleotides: TGTGCCAGCAGCGCTTCGGACAGGGACCAAGAGACCCAGTACTTC. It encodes CASSASDRDQETQYF. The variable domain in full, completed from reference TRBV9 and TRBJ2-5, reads DSGVTQTPKHLITATGQRVTLRCSPRSGDLSVYWYQQSLDQGLQFLIQYYNGEERAKGNILERFSAQQFPDLHSELNLSSLELGDSALYFCASSASDRDQETQYFGPGTRLLVL.